This TCR beta chain emerged from a study of blood T cell repertoires in COVID-19 (dated by TCRdb to the early 2020s). As for the study more broadly: Collaborator samples came from the United States, Italy and Spain and covered acute and convalescent phases of COVID-19. Subjects who had been exposed to COVID-19, were actively infected with it, or had recovered from it provided the deeply sampled blood TCRbeta repertoires that made up the dataset. A freely available public database, intended as a resource for researchers studying the immune response to SARS-CoV-2, is where the repertoires were released. The samples were drawn from two sources: the first 160 participants of the ongoing ImmuneRACE study, and 1,000 to 1,500 subjects contributed by 6 global collaborators. Where available, HLA class I and class II types were taken from metadata supplied by the sample provider and were not determined by assay-based typing. The material from the prospective study consisted of cDNA or gDNA derived from T cells, B-cell-depleted T cells, or PBMCs. Sample metadata almost always included a de-identified subject ID, COVID-19 status, age in years and sex. What the study reported, not specific to this receptor: Clinical and demographic metadata were provided uncurated, with the amount varying by source and participant.

As to this clone: Its antigen is unknown. No base quality information exists; no much larger clone differs at one position.

Participants in the prospective study were aged 18 to 89 years, lived in 24 United States geographic areas, and enrolled through a virtual design. Cohort assignment in the prospective study relied on participant-reported clinical history from a screening survey and a study questionnaire. For ImmuneRACE Cohort 3, a participant was defined as recovered based on two consecutive negative NP/OP PCR tests, clearance by a healthcare professional, or resolution of symptoms. In the prospective study, mobile phlebotomists collected whole blood, serum and a nasopharyngeal or oropharyngeal swab from each participant. Over an approximately 2-month period, participants in the prospective study had the option of providing additional blood draws and questionnaires. Blood samples from the prospective study were shipped frozen or at room temperature prior to DNA extraction. V lost 3 bases and J lost 3 bases; the stretch between them is 8 bases long. The cysteine opens and the phenylalanine closes a CDR3 of 13 amino acids. Only CDR3 DNA remains: 39 bases, in frame from the first base. CDR1 and CDR2 are drawn from the germline V gene (reference sequence): MNHEY, SMNVEV.

TCRbeta CDR3 regions were amplified from genomic DNA using the immunoSEQ Assay, a bias-controlled multiplex PCR. The original pipeline was this. Within the assay, amplification of reference gene primers was used to estimate how many nucleated cells each sample contained. To quantify the absolute abundance of each unique TCRbeta CDR3 rearrangement, sequence reads were collapsed and filtered. For each sample, productive Simpson clonality was calculated as the square root of Simpson's diversity index over productive rearrangements. In TCRdb, the immuneACCESS table is reduced to in-frame sequences with V and J assigned. These tables do not hold every clone; where another copy was compared, an unresolved V gene accounts for under half, and the others remain unexplained. V and J calls and clone size are given by that table; D and trimming were obtained from the DNA. The sample includes 380,000 or so clones, with around 87% observed a single time. 1.3% of the sample lies in the top ten.

This chain joins TRBV27 to TRBJ1-1, and the D gene may be TRBD1, 5 bases matching. The source is a man aged 25 to 40 who had recovered from COVID-19. Sequencing used PBMCs or T cells enriched from blood (not recorded which). The CDR3 corresponds to CASSFSGYTEAFF. The DNA sequence is as follows: TGTGCCAGCAGTTTCTCAGGGTACACTGAAGCTTTCTTT.